These 22 T cell receptor beta chains share one sample of origin, sequenced in a study of blood T cell repertoires in COVID-19 (dated by TCRdb to about 2020). The library was built by means of the immunoSEQ multiplex PCR assay. This immuneACCESS table, as held by TCRdb, lists in-frame sequences with V and J called but not all clones. Of the missing ones, under half trace to an unresolved V gene in checked studies; the others have no known cause. The sample table records 180,000 or so clones; approximately 88% of these occur just once. The ten largest clonotypes hold over 10% of the sample. Sequencing was carried out using PBMCs or T cells enriched from blood (not recorded which). Receptors originate from a woman aged 55-75 years who had recovered from COVID-19.

This clone was counted between two and nine times. The CDR3 sequence: CASSGRGRVGGYTF. DNA of the CDR3: TGTGCCAGCAGCGGGCGGGGCCGCGTGGGTGGCTACACCTTC. The rearrangement links TRBV4-2 to TRBJ1-2; tentatively, D is TRBD1 (5 bases). CDR1 is LGHNA, CDR2 YNFKEQ, per germline. The CDR3 is made up of 14 amino acids. Trimming shortened V by 5 bases and J by 7 bases, and 17 bases separated the two germline ends.

The chain employs TRBV27 and TRBJ2-1; 12 nucleotides line up with TRBD2. Germline V gives CDR1 MNHEY, CDR2 SMNVEV (reference sequence). V shed 3 bases and J 7 bases; nucleotides not matched to a gene: 7. The CDR3 loop spans 16 amino acids. The CDR3 loop reads CASSFLASGRENEQFF. In nucleotides, the CDR3 is TGTGCCAGCAGTTTTCTGGCTAGCGGGAGGGAAAATGAGCAGTTCTTC.

This chain connects TRBV13 to TRBJ2-3, with TRBD2 identical over 11 bases. The CDR3 is 15 residues long. Trimming cost V 5 bases and J 3 bases; bases outside gene matches: 4. The V gene's germline CDR1 is PRHDT and CDR2 FYEKMQ (reference sequence). DNA for the CDR3: TGTGCCAGCAGCCGTAGCGGGGGGGCAACAGATACGCAGTATTTT. Residues: CASSRSGGATDTQYF. The full variable domain, rest sourced from reference TRBV13 and TRBJ2-3, is AAGVIQSPRHLIKEKRETATLKCYPIPRHDTVYWYQQGPGQDPQFLISFYEKMQSDKGSIPDRFSAQQFSDYHSELNMSSLELGDSALYFCASSRSGGATDTQYFGPGTRLTVL.

V gene TRBV30 combines with J gene TRBJ2-3; 10 bases are shared with TRBD1. The CDR3 is made up of 13 amino acids. J gave up 4 bases and V 5 bases, and 3 bases lay outside the gene matches. Germline lookup yields CDR1 GTSNPN and CDR2 SVGIG (reference sequence). The CDR3 is CAWDGQGADTQYF. The CDR3 coding sequence is TGTGCCTGGGACGGACAGGGGGCAGATACGCAGTATTTT.

The chain uses TRBV18 and TRBJ1-2; 11 bases fit TRBD1. J was trimmed by 8 bases and V by 4 bases; bases with no gene match: 15. Germline CDR1 reads KGHSH; CDR2 reads LQKENI. The CDR3 sequence is 17 residues long. The CDR3 nucleotides are TGTGCCAGCTCACTGGGCAGGACAGGGGGCGCTGGTGGAGGCTACACCTTC. This codes for CASSLGRTGGAGGGYTF.

This sequence joins TRBV20-1 and TRBJ1-5, with D hard to call. V gave up 5 bases and J gave up 5 bases, with 10 bases separating them. Germline V gives CDR1 DFQATT, CDR2 SNEGSKA (reference sequence). This CDR3 comprises 12 residues. CDR3 sequence (DNA): TGCAGTGCTGGTGAAACAGATCAGCCCCAGCATTTT. Amino acids: CSAGETDQPQHF.

The chain uses TRBV2 and TRBJ1-5; a weak D match, TRBD1 (6 bases). The ends were cut back, 0 bases at V and 6 bases at J, with 18 bases in the middle. The CDR3 has 17 amino acids. Looked up from germline, CDR1 is SNHLY and CDR2 is FYNNEI. CDR3 region: CASSEALLGAVGQPQHF. The CDR3 bases are TGTGCCAGCAGTGAAGCGCTTCTGGGGGCGGTTGGTCAGCCCCAGCATTTT.

The chain couples TRBV30 to TRBJ1-2; a weak D match, TRBD1 (5 bases). Between the trimmed V and J ends, which lost 3 bases and 7 bases, there was a span of 12 bases. The CDR3 loop spans 12 amino acids. The germline V gene encodes CDR1 GTSNPN and CDR2 SVGIG (reference sequence). The CDR3 here is CAWSPGGIGYTF. DNA for the CDR3: TGTGCCTGGAGCCCGGGGGGAATTGGCTACACCTTC.

This chain connects TRBV11-2 to TRBJ1-1; 8 nucleotides agree with TRBD1. V dropped 1 base and J dropped 4; count of bases not matched to a gene: 5. The germline V gene encodes CDR1 SGHAT and CDR2 FQNNGV. CDR3 length: 15 amino acids. The CDR3 reads CASSLVTGGTTEAFF. The CDR3 DNA reads as TGTGCCAGCAGCTTAGTAACAGGGGGTACCACTGAAGCTTTCTTT.

This clone appeared a few times. The V call is TRBV5-1, the J call TRBJ1-2; 8 bases agree with TRBD1. Germline CDR1 reads SGHRS; CDR2 reads YFSETQ. This CDR3 comprises 16 residues. The V segment lost 4 bases and the J segment 4 bases; nucleotides outside the gene matches: 12. The CDR3 reads CASSRRQGSMAYGYTF. For the CDR3, the DNA is TGCGCCAGCAGCAGACGACAGGGGAGCATGGCCTATGGCTACACCTTC.

This sequence joins TRBV5-1 and TRBJ2-3; 8 bases are shared with TRBD2. This CDR3 has 17 amino acids. CDR1 SGHRS and CDR2 YFSETQ come from the germline V gene. V lost 0 bases to trimming and J lost 5 bases; unmatched junction nucleotides: 11. The CDR3 protein is CASSLGLAGPGGDTQYF. CDR3 nucleotides: TGCGCCAGCAGCTTGGGATTAGCGGGGCCGGGAGGAGATACGCAGTATTTT.

This clone was counted a few times. V and J are TRBV18 and TRBJ1-1, with D unclear. Per germline, CDR1 KGHSH and CDR2 LQKENI. This CDR3 region has 15 residues. Trimming took 3 bases from V and 1 from J, leaving 12 bases between them. As DNA, the CDR3 is TGTGCCAGCTCACCGAGTACAGAACCGAACACTGAAGCTTTCTTT. Translation gives CASSPSTEPNTEAFF.

The V gene is TRBV20-1, the J gene TRBJ2-6; no firm D call. Germline V lookup: CDR1 DFQATT, CDR2 SNEGSKA (reference sequence). The CDR3 is 13 residues long. V was pared by 3 bases and J by 1 base, with 4 bases between. The CDR3 DNA reads as TGCAGTGCTAGTGCTTCTGGGGCCAACGTCCTGACTTTC. Translation gives CSASASGANVLTF.

The chain recombines TRBV3-1 (or the pseudogene TRBV3-2) with TRBJ2-7, with TRBD2 identical over 9 bases. Trimming removed 0 bases from V and 2 bases from J; junction bases left unmatched: 8. Germline V gene data show CDR1 as LGHDT and CDR2 as YNNKEL (reference sequence). The length of the CDR3 is 17 residues. Here the CDR3 reads CASSQDGGAGGPYEQYF. CDR3 coding DNA: TGTGCCAGCAGCCAAGATGGGGGAGCGGGGGGTCCCTACGAGCAGTACTTC.

The V gene is TRBV10-2, the J gene TRBJ2-1; 11 positions match TRBD2. CDR3 length: 14 residues. Germline V gene sequence: CDR1 WSHSY, CDR2 SAAADI. Trimming removed 7 bases from V and 6 bases from J; junction bases left unmatched: 5. The CDR3 here is CASMGLAVLNEQFF. Here the CDR3 DNA reads TGCGCCAGCATGGGACTAGCGGTGCTCAATGAGCAGTTCTTC.

The V call is TRBV5-1, the J call TRBJ1-2; no clear D gene. The germline V and J ends were trimmed by 0 bases and 8 bases, with 11 bases remaining between them. CDR1 SGHRS and CDR2 YFSETQ come from the germline V gene. CDR3 size: 13 residues. CDR3 amino acids: CASSLDSLGGYTF. The CDR3 DNA follows: TGCGCCAGCAGCTTGGACAGCCTCGGAGGCTACACCTTC. Variable domain in full (rest from reference TRBV5-1 and TRBJ1-2): KAGVTQTPRYLIKTRGQQVTLSCSPISGHRSVSWYQQTPGQGLQFLFEYFSETQRNKGNFPGRFSGRQFSNSRSEMNVSTLELGDSALYLCASSLDSLGGYTFGSGTRLTVV.

In DNA form, the CDR3 reads TGTGCCATCAGTGAGATTGCGTCCGACGAGCAGTACTTC. Amino acid sequence: CAISEIASDEQYF. This chain connects TRBV10-3 to TRBJ2-7; D is unclear. This CDR3 is 13 amino acids long. The germline V and J ends were trimmed by 2 bases and 5 bases, with 10 bases remaining between them. Germline V lookup: CDR1 ENHRY, CDR2 SYGVKD.

This clone was seen a few times. This sequence joins TRBV4-1 and TRBJ1-1; D unresolved. Germline values: CDR1 MGHRA, CDR2 YSYEKL. The CDR3 sequence is 16 residues long. V was cut by 0 bases and J by 1 base, with 12 bases left in between. The CDR3 nucleotides read TGCGCCAGCAGCCAAGAGAAGCTTGTCCGGAACACTGAAGCTTTCTTT. It specifies CASSQEKLVRNTEAFF.

The rearrangement links TRBV10-3 to TRBJ2-2; TRBD2 aligns across 15 bases. The length of the CDR3 is 20 residues. V was clipped by 4 bases and J by 4 bases; unmatched bases: 13. Looked up from germline, CDR1 is ENHRY and CDR2 is SYGVKD. For the CDR3, the DNA is TGTGCCATCAGTGGCTTCCCGCAGGGACTAGCGGGAGGACGCACCGGGGAGCTGTTTTTT. It specifies CAISGFPQGLAGGRTGELFF.

This clone has only one observation. V is TRBV10-2 and J is TRBJ2-7; 9 bases line up with TRBD2. Germline-derived CDR1 and CDR2 are WSHSY and SAAADI. Trimming at V came to 9 bases and at J to 2 bases, leaving 17 bases not matched to a gene. The CDR3 runs 17 residues. CDR3 coding DNA: TGCGCCAGTAGGGATAGCGGGAGCCCGGGTAGCGCCTACGAGCAGTACTTC. Translated: CASRDSGSPGSAYEQYF.

The chain combines TRBV2 with TRBJ2-2, with a weak D call TRBD2 (5 bases). This CDR3 contains 14 residues. The ends were cut back, 7 bases at V and 2 bases at J, with 11 bases in the middle. CDR1 SNHLY and CDR2 FYNNEI come from the germline V gene. Written as DNA, the CDR3 is TGTGCCAGCACCGCCGGGAAAAACACCGGGGAGCTGTTTTTT. Protein sequence: CASTAGKNTGELFF. Using reference TRBV2 and TRBJ2-2 for the parts outside the CDR3, the full variable domain is EPEVTQTPSHQVTQMGQEVILRCVPISNHLYFYWYRQILGQKVEFLVSFYNNEISEKSEIFDDQFSVERPDGSNFTLKIRSTKLEDSAMYFCASTAGKNTGELFFGEGSRLTVL.

The chain couples TRBV19 to TRBJ2-6; TRBD1 matches at 7 bases. Germline loops: CDR1 LNHDA, CDR2 SQIVND (reference sequence). Unmatched junction bases numbered 3, after V lost 6 bases and J lost 1 base. CDR3 length: 15 amino acids. The CDR3: CASRPTGSGANVLTF. The DNA of the CDR3 is TGTGCCAGTAGGCCGACAGGGTCTGGGGCCAACGTCCTGACTTTC.